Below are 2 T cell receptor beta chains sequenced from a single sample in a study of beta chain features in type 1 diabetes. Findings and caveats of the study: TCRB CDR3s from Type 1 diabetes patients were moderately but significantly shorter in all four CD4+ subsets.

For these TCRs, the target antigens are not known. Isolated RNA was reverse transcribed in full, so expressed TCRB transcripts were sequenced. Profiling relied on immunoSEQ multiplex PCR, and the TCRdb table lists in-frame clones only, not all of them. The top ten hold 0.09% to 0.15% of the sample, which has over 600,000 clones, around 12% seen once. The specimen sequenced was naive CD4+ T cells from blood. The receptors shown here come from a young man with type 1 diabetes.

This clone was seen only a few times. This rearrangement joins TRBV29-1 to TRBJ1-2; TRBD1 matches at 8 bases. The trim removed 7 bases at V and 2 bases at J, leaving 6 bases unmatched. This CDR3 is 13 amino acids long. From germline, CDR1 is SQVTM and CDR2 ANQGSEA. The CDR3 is CSGSRGQNYGYTF. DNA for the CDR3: TGCAGCGGCTCCAGGGGGCAGAACTATGGCTACACCTTC.

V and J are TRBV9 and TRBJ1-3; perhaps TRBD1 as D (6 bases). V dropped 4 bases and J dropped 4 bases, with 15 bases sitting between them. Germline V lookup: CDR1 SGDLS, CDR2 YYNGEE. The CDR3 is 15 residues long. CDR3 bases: TGTGCCAGCAGCCGAGACACAGGGCCAGGAAACACCATATATTTT. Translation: CASSRDTGPGNTIYF.